The TCR beta chain described here comes from a study of T cells after yellow fever vaccination. A single record per CDR3 protein comes from TCRdb applying MiXCR to the 5' RACE reads. The data hold some 600,000 distinct CDR3 sequences, with about 15% observed a single time. V was clipped by 6 bases and J by 1 base, with 9 bases between them. The CDR3 extends over 14 amino acids. Germline CDR1 is ENHRY and CDR2 is SYGVKD. The receptor was derived from a young man who received the YFV17D yellow fever vaccine. This rearrangement joins TRBV10-3 to TRBJ1-4; D might be TRBD1 (6 bases). The specimen comprised PBMCs, sampled more than 4 days after the first yellow fever vaccination. The CDR3 DNA follows: TGTGCCATCAGCCAAGGGGGAACTAATGAAAAACTGTTTTTT. This codes for CAISQGGTNEKLFF.